A single sample gave rise to the 16 T cell receptor beta chains below, sequenced in a study of CXCR3-negative and CXCR3-positive naive CD8 T cells. The method, 5' RACE with UMI labels, was used to prepare the TRB cDNA libraries. Using the 5' RACE reads, TCRdb records one entry per CDR3 protein without DNA. The sample has more than 35,000 distinct CDR3 sequences. Sequences were obtained from memory CD8+ T cells from blood. The receptors come from a human donor in good health. Some clones in this sample may be carry-over from other donors' samples.

The rearrangement uses TRBV12-3 or TRBV12-4 and TRBJ2-7; TCRdb names TRBD1, which stays unverified in the absence of DNA. The CDR3 is 16 amino acids. This CDR3 is CASSPGPRDSSYEQYF.

The chain carries TRBV4-2 and TRBJ2-7; TCRdb indicates TRBD1, and absent DNA this call remains unverified. CDR1 and CDR2 from the germline V gene are LGHNA and YNFKEQ. CDR3 length: 15 residues. The CDR3 loop reads CASSQETGGVNEQYF.

The chain has TRBV29-1 and TRBJ2-1; the D gene TCRdb calls, TRBD1, cannot be checked with no DNA. Germline V gene lookup returns CDR1 SQVTM and CDR2 ANQGSEA. The CDR3 has 15 amino acids. The CDR3 loop is CSVEGGDVSYNEQFF.

This rearrangement joins TRBV10-3 to TRBJ2-7; TCRdb selects TRBD1, and the lack of DNA leaves this call unchecked. Per germline, CDR1 ENHRY and CDR2 SYGVKD. The CDR3 has 14 amino acids. CDR3 region: CAISDPGQGYEQYF.

The rearrangement uses TRBV6-5 and TRBJ1-3. CDR3 length: 13 residues. Germline V gives CDR1 MNHEY, CDR2 SVGAGI. CDR3 region: CASSYSDSNTIYF.

V is TRBV25-1 and J is TRBJ1-1; TCRdb lists TRBD1, though no DNA is available to test this call. The CDR3 is made up of 12 amino acids. Germline values: CDR1 MGHDK, CDR2 SYGVNS. The CDR3 sequence: CASSLYRGEAFF.

The J gene is TRBJ2-2, the V gene TRBV5-5; TCRdb lists TRBD1, though no DNA is available to test this call. The CDR3 consists of 17 residues. CDR1 SGHKS and CDR2 YYEKEE come from the germline V gene (reference sequence). The CDR3 is CASSPTPTGGRTGELFF.

The rearrangement uses TRBV4-1 and TRBJ2-1; TCRdb's assignment of TRBD1 cannot be checked, as there is no DNA. The CDR3 length is 17 residues. Germline assignment: CDR1 MGHRA and CDR2 YSYEKL. The chain's CDR3 is CASSQDATGQAISEQFF.

The rearrangement uses TRBV7-3 and TRBJ2-3; TCRdb returns TRBD2, unconfirmable since there is no DNA. The CDR3 runs 20 residues. Germline V CDR1 and CDR2: SGHTA, FQGTGA. The CDR3 is CASSLRPPSGRPLTKDTQYF.

The chain employs TRBV5-4 and TRBJ2-7; with no DNA, the TCRdb D assignment of TRBD2 cannot be verified. The CDR3 totals 15 residues. Germline lookup yields CDR1 SGHNT and CDR2 YYREEE (reference sequence). This CDR3 is CASSPEAGDTYEQYF.

This chain connects TRBV7-2 to TRBJ1-2; TCRdb's assignment of TRBD1 cannot be checked, as there is no DNA. This CDR3 has 14 residues. The germline V gene encodes CDR1 SGHTA and CDR2 FQGNSA. CDR3 loop: CASSWTGGTSGYTF.

The rearrangement links TRBV7-9 to TRBJ2-3. In germline, CDR1 is SEHNR, CDR2 FQNEAQ (reference sequence). The CDR3 loop spans 12 amino acids. This chain's CDR3 is CASSLSTDTQYF.

The chain employs TRBV7-6 and TRBJ1-2; without DNA, the TCRdb call of TRBD1 cannot be checked. Germline V gene data show CDR1 as SGHVS and CDR2 as FNYEAQ. The CDR3 extends over 13 amino acids. This CDR3 reads CASSHGTGHGYTF.

The chain combines TRBV13 with TRBJ2-5; TCRdb calls TRBD1, which cannot be checked without DNA. Germline loops: CDR1 PRHDT, CDR2 FYEKMQ (reference sequence). The CDR3 is 15 residues long. The CDR3 here is CASSINRDRQETQYF. Together with reference TRBV13 and TRBJ2-5, the CDR3 gives the full variable domain: AAGVIQSPRHLIKEKRETATLKCYPIPRHDTVYWYQQGPGQDPQFLISFYEKMQSDKGSIPDRFSAQQFSDYHSELNMSSLELGDSALYFCASSINRDRQETQYFGPGTRLLVL.

This sequence joins TRBV12-3 or TRBV12-4 and TRBJ2-5; TCRdb's D call, TRBD1, is unchecked because there is no DNA. This CDR3 has 13 amino acids. The CDR3: CASAFIGRETQYF.

This chain links TRBV28 with TRBJ2-7; there is no DNA to check the TCRdb D call of TRBD1. CDR1 MDHEN and CDR2 SYDVKM come from the germline V gene. CDR3 length: 16 amino acids. CDR3 loop: CASSSLMTASSYEQYF.